Listed here are 22 T cell receptor beta chains from one sample, sequenced in a study of control samples from healthy donors and cancer patients. Libraries were prepared by immunoSEQ multiplex PCR; TCRdb keeps only in-frame clonotypes and omits some of them. The repertoire holds approximately 52,000 clones, about 96% seen once, with 0.85% to 1.4% in the top ten. Input material: blood. The receptors here all came from a woman between 18 and 29 years old in good health.

Comment on this clone: The sample carries other DNA sequences with the same CDR3. The chain is built from TRBV7-9 and TRBJ1-1; no clear D gene. Germline V gene lookup returns CDR1 SEHNR and CDR2 FQNEAQ (reference sequence). CDR3 length equals 15 residues. Trimming removed 5 bases at V and 1 base at J, with 14 bases between. The CDR3, as DNA: TGTGCCAGCAGCCTAATTCGGACGGAGAACACTGAAGCTTTCTTT. Encoded protein: CASSLIRTENTEAFF.

The chain joins TRBV5-1 to TRBJ1-1, with D tentatively TRBD1 (6 bases). Germline CDR1 SGHRS, CDR2 YFSETQ. V shed 0 bases and J shed 4 bases, with 16 bases lying between them. CDR3 length: 16 residues. The DNA for the CDR3 is TGCGCCAGCAGCTTGGAGGGGGGGACACCGGCCACTGAAGCTTTCTTT. This sequence encodes CASSLEGGTPATEAFF.

This sequence joins TRBV9 and TRBJ2-3; D is possibly TRBD1 (5 bases). V was shortened by 1 base and J by 1 base, with 10 bases between the two germline ends. The germline V gene encodes CDR1 SGDLS and CDR2 YYNGEE. The CDR3 is made up of 15 amino acids. CDR3 loop: CASSVQGWGTDTQYF. The CDR3 nucleotides read TGTGCCAGCAGCGTACAGGGCTGGGGCACAGATACGCAGTATTTT.

V gene TRBV2 combines with J gene TRBJ1-1; TRBD1 is a possible D gene (5 bases). The V gene's germline CDR1 is SNHLY and CDR2 FYNNEI. Trimming stripped 1 base from V and 3 bases from J, with 9 bases between. The CDR3 runs 14 residues. The CDR3 reads CASSEEGPHTEAFF. The DNA for the CDR3 is TGTGCCAGCAGTGAAGAGGGACCTCACACTGAAGCTTTCTTT.

The chain couples TRBV27 to TRBJ1-2; 10 nucleotides agree with TRBD1. The CDR3 sequence is 16 residues long. The V and J ends lost 11 bases and 5 bases, in that order; junction bases with no gene match: 17. Germline V gives CDR1 MNHEY, CDR2 SMNVEV (reference sequence). The CDR3: CAAGWDRGPSGYGYTF. The CDR3 DNA reads as TGTGCCGCAGGATGGGACAGGGGCCCTAGTGGATATGGCTACACCTTC.

The chain recombines TRBV18 with TRBJ2-2, with 7 bases fitting TRBD1. The germline CDR1 and CDR2 sequences are KGHSH and LQKENI. The V segment lost 4 bases and the J segment 2 bases; nucleotides outside the gene matches: 1. CDR3 length: 14 residues. This CDR3 reads CASSRDRNTGELFF. DNA of the CDR3: TGTGCCAGCTCACGGGACAGAAACACCGGGGAGCTGTTTTTT. The entire variable domain, with the rest obtained from reference TRBV18 and TRBJ2-2, is as follows: NAGVMQNPRHLVRRRGQEARLRCSPMKGHSHVYWYRQLPEEGLKFMVYLQKENIIDESGMPKERFSAEFPKEGPSILRIQQVVRGDSAAYFCASSRDRNTGELFFGEGSRLTVL.

The rearrangement uses TRBV30 and TRBJ2-3, with 7 bases lining up with TRBD2. The germline gives CDR1 GTSNPN, CDR2 SVGIG (reference sequence). V was clipped by 0 bases and J by 0 bases; unmatched bases: 0. The CDR3 runs to 14 residues. CDR3 loop: CAWSVGGSTDTQYF. The CDR3 nucleotides are TGTGCCTGGAGTGTGGGGGGGAGCACAGATACGCAGTATTTT.

The gene calls are TRBV20-1 and TRBJ1-3, with D unclear. Trimming shortened V by 3 bases and J by 2 bases, and 8 bases separated the two germline ends. Germline V gene sequence: CDR1 DFQATT, CDR2 SNEGSKA (reference sequence). This CDR3 spans 13 amino acids. For the CDR3, the DNA is TGCAGTGCTAGTAAGGGTGCTGGAAACACCATATATTTT. Its translation is CSASKGAGNTIYF.

V is TRBV19 and J is TRBJ1-3; D not certain. The V and J ends lost 1 base and 4 bases respectively, with 11 bases between them. Germline CDR1 is LNHDA and CDR2 is SQIVND (reference sequence). The CDR3 spans 15 residues. The CDR3 DNA sequence: TGTGCCAGTAGTATAGTAGTACCCCGCGGAAACACCATATATTTT. It specifies CASSIVVPRGNTIYF.

The J gene is TRBJ1-2, the V gene TRBV7-2; 8 bases agree with TRBD1. With V trimmed by 0 bases and J by 6 bases, 3 bases remained unmatched. The CDR3 is made up of 14 amino acids. Germline CDR1 is SGHTA and CDR2 is FQGNSA. The CDR3 region is CASSLAQGADGYTF. Written as DNA, the CDR3 is TGTGCCAGCAGCTTAGCCCAGGGGGCCGATGGCTACACCTTC.

This clone was detected only once. The chain couples TRBV23-1 to TRBJ1-2, with 8 bases fitting TRBD1. TRBV23-1 counts as an open reading frame of uncertain function. V was pared by 2 bases and J by 6 bases, with 8 bases of the junction left unmatched. The CDR3 is 15 residues long. CDR3 amino acids: CASSQGQGLLDGYTF. CDR3 DNA: TGCGCCAGCAGTCAAGGACAGGGACTACTAGATGGCTACACCTTC.

This chain connects TRBV6-4 to TRBJ2-3; D is uncertain. Trimming removed 0 bases from V and 3 bases from J, with 7 bases in between. CDR3 size: 14 residues. The V gene's germline CDR1 is MRHNA and CDR2 SNTAGT. DNA for the CDR3: TGTGCCAGCAGTGACTCGAAGGAGACAGATACGCAGTATTTT. Protein product: CASSDSKETDTQYF.

The V call is TRBV5-6, the J call TRBJ1-2; no firm D call. Germline V gene lookup returns CDR1 SGHDT and CDR2 YYEEEE. The CDR3 is 13 residues long. The V end was cut by 1 base, the J end by 5 bases, with 9 bases between. The CDR3 reads CASSLMGVYGYTF. For the CDR3, the DNA is TGTGCCAGCAGCTTGATGGGAGTGTATGGCTACACCTTC.

In DNA form, the CDR3 reads TGTGCCAGCAGCTTAGACCGCGGCGGGGACTTAGCAGTGGAACTGTTTTTT. Amino acids: CASSLDRGGDLAVELFF. The rearrangement links TRBV7-9 to TRBJ1-4; TRBD1 might be the D (5 bases). V dropped 1 base and J dropped 12 bases, with 24 bases sitting between them. This CDR3 is built from 17 residues. CDR1 is SEHNR and CDR2 is FQNEAQ in the germline V gene (reference sequence).

V gene TRBV28 combines with J gene TRBJ2-7; D is unresolved. V lost 6 bases to trimming and J lost 6 bases, with 9 bases between them. From germline, CDR1 is MDHEN and CDR2 SYDVKM. The length of the CDR3 is 11 residues. The CDR3 sequence is CASSPAAEQYF. In nucleotides, the CDR3 is TGTGCCAGCAGCCCCGCGGCCGAGCAGTACTTC.

The chain carries TRBV6-5 and TRBJ1-5; 8 bases fit TRBD1. CDR1 is MNHEY, CDR2 SVGAGI, per germline. The ends lost 7 bases at V and 5 bases at J; junction bases unmatched: 7. The CDR3 loop spans 14 amino acids. The CDR3 spells CASKLRGLHQPQHF. In nucleotides, the CDR3 is TGTGCCAGCAAACTCAGGGGGCTGCATCAGCCCCAGCATTTT.

The chain uses TRBV7-9 and TRBJ2-5, with D maybe TRBD2 (6 bases). The CDR3 loop spans 15 amino acids. V lost 1 base and J lost 0, with 9 bases in between. Germline CDR1 is SEHNR and CDR2 is FQNEAQ (reference sequence). CDR3 DNA: TGTGCCAGCAGCTTAGGGACTATAAACCAAGAGACCCAGTACTTC. It codes for CASSLGTINQETQYF. Supplemented by reference TRBV7-9 and TRBJ2-5, the full variable domain reads DTGVSQNPRHKITKRGQNVTFRCDPISEHNRLYWYRQTLGQGPEFLTYFQNEAQLEKSRLLSDRFSAERPKGSFSTLEIQRTEQGDSAMYLCASSLGTINQETQYFGPGTRLLVL.

The chain has TRBV20-1 and TRBJ1-2, with unresolved D. Trimming pared 5 bases from V and 7 bases from J, leaving 17 bases between. This CDR3 contains 13 residues. Germline loops: CDR1 DFQATT, CDR2 SNEGSKA (reference sequence). The CDR3 here is CSAGGPTLRGYTF. The CDR3 DNA follows: TGCAGTGCTGGTGGCCCGACCCTACGTGGCTACACCTTC.

The V call is TRBV9, the J call TRBJ1-6; D is unclear. This CDR3 region has 15 residues. Germline V CDR1 and CDR2: SGDLS, YYNGEE. V was pared by 0 bases and J by 4 bases, with 8 bases between. Written as DNA, the CDR3 is TGTGCCAGCAGCGTAGGGGCTAGTTATAATTCACCCCTCCACTTT. Protein: CASSVGASYNSPLHF.

The sample holds one count of this clone. V gene TRBV7-9 combines with J gene TRBJ2-1, with 9 bases fitting TRBD2. Trimming at V came to 5 bases and at J to 8 bases, leaving 13 bases not matched to a gene. Germline CDR1 is SEHNR and CDR2 is FQNEAQ (reference sequence). CDR3 length equals 16 residues. DNA for the CDR3: TGTGCCAGCAGCGCAGTCTCGGGCGGGGGGGCAGATGAGCAGTTCTTC. Its translation: CASSAVSGGGADEQFF. The full variable domain, in which reference TRBV7-9 and TRBJ2-1 provide the parts outside the CDR3, is DTGVSQNPRHKITKRGQNVTFRCDPISEHNRLYWYRQTLGQGPEFLTYFQNEAQLEKSRLLSDRFSAERPKGSFSTLEIQRTEQGDSAMYLCASSAVSGGGADEQFFGPGTRLTVL.

The chain has TRBV5-6 and TRBJ1-4, with 8 bases aligning to TRBD1. V was pared by 4 bases and J by 4 bases, with 3 bases of the junction left unmatched. Germline V lookup: CDR1 SGHDT, CDR2 YYEEEE. CDR3 size: 14 residues. As DNA, the CDR3 is TGTGCCAGCAGCCCGACAGGGGTTAATGAAAAACTGTTTTTT. Translated, it gives CASSPTGVNEKLFF.

The chain joins TRBV4-3 to TRBJ2-4; no clear D. The germline V and J ends were trimmed by 0 bases and 9 bases, with 12 bases remaining between them. Germline assignment: CDR1 LGHNA and CDR2 YSLEER. This CDR3 is 14 amino acids long. The CDR3 bases are TGCGCCAGCAGCCAAGATTTCCGATTCGGCATTCAGTACTTC. Translating gives CASSQDFRFGIQYF.